Below, 20 T cell receptor beta chains from the same sample are listed, as sequenced in a study of memory CD8 T cells in hepatitis C reinfection. Indicated time point: late/post reinfection, 12 to 24 weeks after detection. Sorted cells were sequenced directly ex vivo without any in vitro expansion. TCRdb keeps only in-frame clones here, not all; method: immunoSEQ multiplex PCR. The top ten hold about 25% of the sample, which has around 4,500 clones, roughly 90% seen once. Source material: naive CD8+ T cells sorted from blood. The receptor set was obtained from a man in his fifties with hepatitis C virus infection.

DNA for the CDR3: TGTGCCAGCAGTTATGGACAGGGATCCGCTGAAGCTTTCTTT. Its protein is CASSYGQGSAEAFF. V is TRBV6-5 and J is TRBJ1-1; TRBD1 matches 8 bases. Trimming removed 3 bases from V and 6 bases from J; junction bases left unmatched: 6. The germline V gene encodes CDR1 MNHEY and CDR2 SVGAGI. The CDR3 totals 14 residues.

The chain recombines TRBV4-1 with TRBJ2-1; the D gene is possibly TRBD2 (7 bases). Between the trimmed V and J ends, which lost 0 bases and 7 bases, there was a span of 16 bases. The CDR3 extends over 16 amino acids. Germline-derived CDR1 and CDR2 are MGHRA and YSYEKL. The CDR3 reads CASSQEGRGGGNEQFF. In nucleotides, the CDR3 is TGCGCCAGCAGCCAAGAGGGGCGGGGAGGGGGGAATGAGCAGTTCTTC.

The chain has TRBV19 and TRBJ1-1; D unresolved. The V gene's germline CDR1 is LNHDA and CDR2 SQIVND (reference sequence). This CDR3 contains 12 residues. Trimming cost V 3 bases and J 6 bases, with 8 bases left between them. The CDR3 loop is CASSMAAAEAFF. The CDR3 DNA sequence: TGTGCCAGTAGTATGGCCGCGGCTGAAGCTTTCTTT.

The rearrangement uses TRBV14 and TRBJ1-2, with D tentatively TRBD1 (5 bases). The germline V and J ends were trimmed by 0 bases and 7 bases, with 15 bases remaining between them. The CDR3 is 15 residues long. Per the germline V gene, CDR1 is SGHDN and CDR2 is FVKESK. CDR3 in amino acids: CASSQDFQGSLGYTF. CDR3 bases: TGTGCCAGCAGCCAAGATTTCCAGGGTTCTCTTGGCTACACCTTC.

The chain joins TRBV27 to TRBJ2-2; 9 bases agree with TRBD1. The length of the CDR3 is 16 residues. After removal of 5 bases from V and 3 bases from J, the junction contained 7 bases not matched to a gene. Germline assignment: CDR1 MNHEY and CDR2 SMNVEV (reference sequence). The chain's CDR3 is CASSPSTGGDTGELFF. The CDR3 DNA sequence: TGTGCCAGCAGTCCCTCAACAGGGGGCGACACCGGGGAGCTGTTTTTT.

The chain recombines TRBV11-2 with TRBJ2-3; 9 positions agree with TRBD2. CDR3 length equals 17 residues. The V gene's germline CDR1 is SGHAT and CDR2 FQNNGV. With V trimmed by 6 bases and J by 2 bases, 12 bases remained unmatched. CDR3 sequence reads: CASRLRSAGGPTDTQYF. The CDR3 DNA sequence: TGTGCCAGCAGACTGCGTTCGGCGGGAGGGCCCACAGATACGCAGTATTTT.

This chain joins TRBV13 and TRBJ2-7; 9 positions match TRBD2. The CDR3 is made up of 15 amino acids. The ends lost 5 bases at V and 4 bases at J; junction bases unmatched: 9. Germline lookup yields CDR1 PRHDT and CDR2 FYEKMQ (reference sequence). In DNA, the CDR3 is TGTGCCAGCAGCACTCGGGCTAGCGGGAAATACGAGCAGTACTTC. Protein: CASSTRASGKYEQYF. Filled out from reference TRBV13 and TRBJ2-7, the complete variable domain reads AAGVIQSPRHLIKEKRETATLKCYPIPRHDTVYWYQQGPGQDPQFLISFYEKMQSDKGSIPDRFSAQQFSDYHSELNMSSLELGDSALYFCASSTRASGKYEQYFGPGTRLTVT.

This clone is a singleton in its sample. The chain couples TRBV19 to TRBJ2-1; 9 bases agree with TRBD2. The CDR3 runs 16 residues. CDR1 and CDR2 (germline): LNHDA, SQIVND (reference sequence). The J segment lost 6 bases and the V segment lost 10 bases, leaving 16 bases of the junction unmatched. The CDR3 DNA is TGTGCCACCTCAATTTATGGGGCTAGCGGGGCCAATGAGCAGTTCTTC. Amino acid sequence: CATSIYGASGANEQFF.

This clone has a handful of counts. This chain connects TRBV7-6 to TRBJ2-5, with TRBD2 as a possible D gene (5 bases). This CDR3 is built from 12 residues. CDR1 is SGHVS, CDR2 FNYEAQ, per germline. Trimming took off 5 bases at V and 7 bases at J, with 11 bases between the two ends. The CDR3 here is CASSPEGATQYF. The CDR3 coding sequence is TGTGCCAGCAGCCCCGAGGGAGCGACCCAGTACTTC.

This rearrangement joins TRBV5-6 to TRBJ2-3, with a tentative D call TRBD2 (6 bases). The CDR3 has 13 amino acids. Germline CDR1 reads SGHDT; CDR2 reads YYEEEE. Trimming pared 7 bases from V and 5 bases from J, leaving 14 bases between. The CDR3 sequence: CASGGPGLDTQYF. CDR3 bases: TGTGCCAGCGGAGGACCGGGACTAGATACGCAGTATTTT.

This chain links TRBV5-6 with TRBJ2-5; TRBD2 aligns across 15 bases. V lost 4 bases, J lost 6 bases, and 7 bases stayed unmatched. CDR1 and CDR2 (germline): SGHDT, YYEEEE. The CDR3 has 16 amino acids. The CDR3 sequence is CASSRRTSGRAKTQYF. The CDR3 bases are TGTGCCAGCAGCCGTAGGACTAGCGGGAGGGCGAAGACCCAGTACTTC.

The chain uses TRBV6-5 and TRBJ2-1; D is possibly TRBD1 (6 bases). The CDR3 has 14 amino acids. The germline V gene has CDR1 MNHEY and CDR2 SVGAGI. Trimming took 10 bases from V and 1 from J, leaving 14 bases between them. CDR3 amino acids: CATGRQGSYNEQFF. The CDR3 coding sequence is TGTGCCACCGGACGCCAGGGGTCCTACAATGAGCAGTTCTTC.

The chain joins TRBV4-3 to TRBJ2-7; tentative D call: TRBD1 (5 bases). Trimming pared 1 base from V and 6 bases from J, leaving 13 bases between. Looked up from germline, CDR1 is LGHNA and CDR2 is YSLEER. The CDR3 contains 14 residues. CDR3: CASSQGRSGREQYF. The CDR3 DNA reads TGCGCCAGCAGCCAAGGTCGATCAGGGCGCGAGCAGTACTTC.

Only one count was recorded for this clone. The V and J genes are TRBV5-1 and TRBJ2-5, with 12 bases that match TRBD2. This CDR3 comprises 19 residues. After removal of 4 bases from V and 1 base from J, the junction contained 14 bases not matched to a gene. Germline V gene data show CDR1 as SGHRS and CDR2 as YFSETQ. The CDR3 here is CASSRGQAGLAGLQETQYF. CDR3 nucleotide sequence: TGCGCCAGCAGCCGGGGACAGGCTGGACTAGCGGGACTCCAAGAGACCCAGTACTTC.

The chain has TRBV4-3 and TRBJ2-1, with D hard to call. CDR1 is LGHNA, CDR2 YSLEER, per germline. The CDR3 sequence is 15 residues long. V was cut by 0 bases and J by 8 bases, with 14 bases left in between. The CDR3 region has the DNA TGCGCCAGCAGCCAAGACAATCATAATACGGATGAGCAGTTCTTC. This gives the protein CASSQDNHNTDEQFF.

V and J are TRBV11-3 and TRBJ1-6; D is ambiguous. The CDR3 is made up of 15 amino acids. V shed 7 bases and J shed 7 bases, with 17 bases lying between them. CDR1 is SGHNT and CDR2 is YENEEA in the germline V gene. The CDR3 DNA reads TGTGCCAGCACCCACACTGGAGACCTCAATTCACCCCTCCACTTT. It translates to CASTHTGDLNSPLHF.

This sequence joins TRBV11-2 and TRBJ2-3; D call uncertain. This CDR3 spans 13 amino acids. CDR1 and CDR2 (germline): SGHAT, FQNNGV. Trimming took off 5 bases at V and 6 bases at J, with 12 bases between the two ends. For the CDR3, the DNA is TGTGCCAGCAGCCCATCATTAGAGGATACGCAGTATTTT. Amino acids: CASSPSLEDTQYF.

The chain is built from TRBV5-6 and TRBJ1-3; 9 bases fit TRBD1. CDR3 size: 17 residues. The junction had 11 bases not matched to a gene; V was cut back by 0 bases and J by 7 bases. Germline V lookup: CDR1 SGHDT, CDR2 YYEEEE. CDR3 nucleotide sequence: TGTGCCAGCAGCTTGGGTTTCGGGACAGGGAGTTCCAACACCATATATTTT. Protein: CASSLGFGTGSSNTIYF. The complete variable domain, with remaining parts taken from reference TRBV5-6 and TRBJ1-3, reads DAGVTQSPTHLIKTRGQQVTLRCSPKSGHDTVSWYQQALGQGPQFIFQYYEEEERQRGNFPDRFSGHQFPNYSSELNVNALLLGDSALYLCASSLGFGTGSSNTIYFGEGSWLTVV.

The V gene is TRBV4-1, the J gene TRBJ2-5; TRBD1 agrees at 7 bases. The CDR3 spans 20 residues. Germline V gene lookup returns CDR1 MGHRA and CDR2 YSYEKL. The V segment lost 1 base and the J segment 1 base; nucleotides outside the gene matches: 18. DNA of the CDR3: TGCGCCAGCAGCCAAGCTGTAGCCGGGACAGATAATTTCGCCCAAGAGACCCAGTACTTC. It is translated as CASSQAVAGTDNFAQETQYF.

A single count supports this clone. The rearrangement uses TRBV4-1 and TRBJ2-7, with 8 positions matching TRBD2. V was clipped by 0 bases and J by 1 base; unmatched bases: 2. CDR1 and CDR2 (germline): MGHRA, YSYEKL. CDR3 size: 15 residues. CDR3 region: CASSQDPGGSYEQYF. The CDR3 DNA reads as TGCGCCAGCAGCCAAGATCCGGGGGGGTCCTACGAGCAGTACTTC.